The present T cell receptor (beta chain) was sequenced within a study of shared clonotypes between healthy human individuals. There were only Caucasian adults among the donors, and all lived in Nashville, Tennessee. A CD45RA-negative memory subset and a CD45RA+ naive subset were separated from the CD4+ cells. The CDR3 sequence is 14 residues long. CDR1 is MNHEY, CDR2 SVGAGI, per germline. The ends lost 6 bases at V and 3 bases at J; junction bases unmatched: 5. Points from the study as a whole: Against clonotypes common to all four donors, non-shared ones had lower generation probabilities.

Profiling relied on immunoSEQ multiplex PCR, and the TCRdb table lists in-frame clones only, not all of them. The table has 2,500,000 or so clones, under 95% seen once. About this clone: Antigen unknown.

Sequenced sample: naive CD4+ T cells from PBMCs. Subset denoted: CD45RA+ positively selected. This receptor was taken from a man aged 18 to 29 in good health. Some clones in this sample may be carry-over from other donors' samples. This chain joins TRBV6-5 and TRBJ2-7, with TRBD1 matching 10 bases. CDR3 sequence (DNA): TGTGCCAGCAGCTGGGACAGGGGAATCTACGAGCAGTACTTC. Translation: CASSWDRGIYEQYF.